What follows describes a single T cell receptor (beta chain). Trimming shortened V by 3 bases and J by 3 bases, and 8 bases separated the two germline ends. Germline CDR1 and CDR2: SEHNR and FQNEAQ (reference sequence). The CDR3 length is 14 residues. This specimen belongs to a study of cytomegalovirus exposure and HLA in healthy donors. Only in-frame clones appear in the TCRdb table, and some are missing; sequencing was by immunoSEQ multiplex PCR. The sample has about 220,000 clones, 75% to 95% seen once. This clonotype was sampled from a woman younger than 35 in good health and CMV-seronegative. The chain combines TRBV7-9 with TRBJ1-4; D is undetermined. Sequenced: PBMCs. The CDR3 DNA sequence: TGTGCCAGCAGCTTTAGAGGGCCTAATGAAAAACTGTTTTTT. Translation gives CASSFRGPNEKLFF.